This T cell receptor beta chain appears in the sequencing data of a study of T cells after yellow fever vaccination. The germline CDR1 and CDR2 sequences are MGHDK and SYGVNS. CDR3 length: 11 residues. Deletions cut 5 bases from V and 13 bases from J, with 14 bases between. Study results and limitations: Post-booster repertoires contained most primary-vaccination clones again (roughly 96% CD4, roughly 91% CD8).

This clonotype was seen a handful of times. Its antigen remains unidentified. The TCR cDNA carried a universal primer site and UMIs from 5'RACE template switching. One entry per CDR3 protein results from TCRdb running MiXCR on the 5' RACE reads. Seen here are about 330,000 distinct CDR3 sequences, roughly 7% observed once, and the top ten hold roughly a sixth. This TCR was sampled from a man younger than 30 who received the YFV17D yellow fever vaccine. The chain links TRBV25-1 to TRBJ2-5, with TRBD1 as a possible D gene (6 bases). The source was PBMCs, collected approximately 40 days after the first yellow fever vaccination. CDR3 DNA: TGTGCCAGCAGTATTCGACAGGACTCGTACTTC. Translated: CASSIRQDSYF.